The sequence of this T cell receptor (beta chain) was determined in a study of cytomegalovirus exposure and HLA in healthy donors. It was with 60 Vbeta and 13 Jbeta primers that the PCR ran. Profiled with immunoSEQ multiplex PCR; TCRdb holds only in-frame clones, not every one. The top ten clones hold around 7% of a sample with more than 110,000 clones, over 70% of them seen once. Germline V lookup: CDR1 KGHSH, CDR2 LQKENI. The V segment lost 5 bases and the J segment 1 base; nucleotides outside the gene matches: 4. The CDR3 is 14 amino acids. The origin of this receptor is a man aged 25 to 40 in good health and CMV-seronegative. This chain connects TRBV18 to TRBJ1-2; TRBD1 agrees at 7 bases. Sequenced: PBMCs. The CDR3 nucleotides are TGTGCCAGCTCAGAGGGACAGAATAACTATGGCTACACCTTC. It encodes CASSEGQNNYGYTF. Complete variable domain (other parts from reference TRBV18 and TRBJ1-2): NAGVMQNPRHLVRRRGQEARLRCSPMKGHSHVYWYRQLPEEGLKFMVYLQKENIIDESGMPKERFSAEFPKEGPSILRIQQVVRGDSAAYFCASSEGQNNYGYTFGSGTRLTVV.